The 19 T cell receptor beta chains listed next were all sequenced from one sample in a study of shared clonotypes between healthy human individuals. Generated by immunoSEQ multiplex PCR, the TCRdb table keeps only in-frame clones and is missing some. The repertoire holds about 2.1 million clones, with approximately 92% as singletons. Positively selected for CCR7, the CD45RO-negative cells used as naive CD8 cells excluded terminally differentiated effector memory CD45RA+ cells. Material: naive CD8+ T cells from PBMCs. All receptors come from a man aged 18 to 35 in good health. Some clones in this sample may be carry-over from other donors' samples.

V is TRBV4-3 and J is TRBJ2-1; 11 bases fit TRBD2. Germline values: CDR1 LGHNA, CDR2 YSLEER. The ends lost 1 base at V and 0 bases at J; junction bases unmatched: 14. The CDR3 is 21 amino acids. The CDR3 nucleotides are TGCGCCAGCAGCCAAGTGGGGGTTAAGGGACTAGCGGAGAGCTCCTACAATGAGCAGTTCTTC. As protein: CASSQVGVKGLAESSYNEQFF.

V and J are TRBV9 and TRBJ2-7; maybe TRBD1 (6 bases). Germline CDR1 and CDR2: SGDLS and YYNGEE. The CDR3 is 15 residues long. V was trimmed by 0 bases and J by 3 bases, leaving 13 bases between them. In DNA, the CDR3 is TGTGCCAGCAGCGTAGGCACAGGGCTAATCTACGAGCAGTACTTC. It translates to CASSVGTGLIYEQYF.

The rearrangement uses TRBV6-6 and TRBJ1-2; D is ambiguous. With 0 bases removed from V and 4 bases from J, the gap between germline ends came to 6 bases. Germline V lookup: CDR1 MNHNY, CDR2 SVGAGI (reference sequence). This CDR3 region has 13 residues. The CDR3 loop reads CASSYSRGYGYTF. The CDR3 DNA sequence: TGTGCCAGCAGTTACTCCAGAGGCTATGGCTACACCTTC.

The chain couples TRBV7-9 to TRBJ2-5, with unresolved D. The CDR3 is 13 amino acids. V dropped 5 bases and J dropped 5 bases, with 12 bases sitting between them. Germline V gene lookup returns CDR1 SEHNR and CDR2 FQNEAQ (reference sequence). The DNA for the CDR3 is TGTGCCAGCAGCCCTATGGGGTGGGAGACCCAGTACTTC. This sequence encodes CASSPMGWETQYF.

This clone was seen once. This rearrangement joins TRBV7-8 to TRBJ2-7; no firm D call. The germline gives CDR1 SGHVS, CDR2 FQNEAQ. This CDR3 comprises 16 residues. V was pared by 5 bases and J by 2 bases, with 19 bases between. The CDR3 loop reads CASSRKKLGFTYEQYF. The CDR3 DNA reads as TGTGCCAGCAGCAGAAAGAAGTTAGGGTTTACCTACGAGCAGTACTTC.

The chain joins TRBV28 to TRBJ1-1; the D gene is possibly TRBD1 (5 bases). This CDR3 is 17 amino acids long. V dropped 2 bases and J dropped 4 bases, with 20 bases sitting between them. Germline CDR1 is MDHEN and CDR2 is SYDVKM. CDR3 DNA: TGTGCCAGCAGTTTAAGGGGCGTTCTTGTGGTTTTCACTGAAGCTTTCTTT. Translating it yields CASSLRGVLVVFTEAFF. Full variable domain (missing parts from reference TRBV28 and TRBJ1-1): DVKVTQSSRYLVKRTGEKVFLECVQDMDHENMFWYRQDPGLGLRLIYFSYDVKMKEKGDIPEGYSVSREKKERFSLILESASTNQTSMYLCASSLRGVLVVFTEAFFGQGTRLTVV.

The V call is TRBV19, the J call TRBJ2-7, with TRBD1 matching over 8 bases. Germline loops: CDR1 LNHDA, CDR2 SQIVND (reference sequence). CDR3 length: 15 residues. V lost 0 bases and J lost 2; bases outside the gene matches: 3. The CDR3 nucleotides read TGTGCCAGTAGTATAGAAGGGACAGGCCCCTACGAGCAGTACTTC. Translated: CASSIEGTGPYEQYF.

J is TRBJ2-3 and V is TRBV29-1, with 7 bases matching TRBD1. Per germline, CDR1 SQVTM and CDR2 ANQGSEA. J was trimmed by 2 bases and V by 8 bases; bases with no gene match: 7. This CDR3 is built from 13 residues. CDR3 nucleotides: TGCAGCATCCGGGACAGCTACACAGATACGCAGTATTTT. Encoded protein: CSIRDSYTDTQYF.

This chain joins TRBV19 and TRBJ1-4, with no clear D. V lost 5 bases, J lost 4 bases, and 17 bases lay in between. This CDR3 spans 16 amino acids. Germline V gene lookup returns CDR1 LNHDA and CDR2 SQIVND (reference sequence). Written as DNA, the CDR3 is TGTGCCAGTAGTTCCATCCCGGGCAACGTTAATGAAAAACTGTTTTTT. Amino acid sequence: CASSSIPGNVNEKLFF.

The gene calls are TRBV7-8 and TRBJ2-7; 8 positions match TRBD1. This CDR3 comprises 15 residues. The germline V gene encodes CDR1 SGHVS and CDR2 FQNEAQ. J lost 5 bases, V lost 4 bases, and 10 bases had no gene match. Here the CDR3 DNA reads TGTGCCAGCAGCTCCGAGACAGGGGTCGTCCACGAGCAGTACTTC. This sequence encodes CASSSETGVVHEQYF.

The gene calls are TRBV18 and TRBJ1-1; D is perhaps TRBD1 (5 bases). The V end was cut by 8 bases, the J end by 1 base, with 8 bases between. The CDR3 runs 12 residues. Germline V gene data show CDR1 as KGHSH and CDR2 as LQKENI. For the CDR3, the DNA is TGTGCCAGCGGGAGGGGGAACACTGAAGCTTTCTTT. It yields the protein CASGRGNTEAFF.

This clone appeared once. The rearrangement uses TRBV9 and TRBJ2-1; TRBD2 matches at 9 bases. Unmatched junction bases numbered 12, after V lost 7 bases and J lost 4 bases. The germline V gene encodes CDR1 SGDLS and CDR2 YYNGEE. CDR3 size: 16 residues. DNA for the CDR3: TGTGCCAGCGGCCCGCGGGAGGGCCCTCGGTACAATGAGCAGTTCTTC. Encoded protein: CASGPREGPRYNEQFF.

This chain links TRBV2 with TRBJ2-7; the D gene is possibly TRBD1 (6 bases). The CDR3 length is 14 residues. Deletions cut 7 bases from V and 7 bases from J, with 20 bases between. CDR1 is SNHLY, CDR2 FYNNEI, per germline. The CDR3 reads CASNSGTRGWEQYF. The CDR3 nucleotides read TGTGCCAGCAATTCCGGGACACGGGGTTGGGAGCAGTACTTC. Combining the CDR3 with reference TRBV2 and TRBJ2-7 gives the whole variable domain EPEVTQTPSHQVTQMGQEVILRCVPISNHLYFYWYRQILGQKVEFLVSFYNNEISEKSEIFDDQFSVERPDGSNFTLKIRSTKLEDSAMYFCASNSGTRGWEQYFGPGTRLTVT.

To note about this clone: Other DNA sequences of this sample code for an identical CDR3. The CDR3 region is CASSEGRAYEQYF. The DNA of the CDR3 is TGTGCCAGCAGTGAAGGTCGGGCCTACGAGCAGTACTTC. The rearrangement uses TRBV2 and TRBJ2-7, with D unresolved. CDR1 SNHLY and CDR2 FYNNEI come from the germline V gene. The CDR3 loop spans 13 amino acids. The V end lost 1 base, the J end lost 2 bases, and 6 bases lay between the germline ends.

This clone was seen only once. The CDR3 nucleotides are TGTGCCAGCAGCCCTACCCGGGGTGATACGCAGTATTTT. Translation gives CASSPTRGDTQYF. V and J are TRBV13 and TRBJ2-3; TRBD2 might be the D (5 bases). Looked up from germline, CDR1 is PRHDT and CDR2 is FYEKMQ (reference sequence). The CDR3 has 13 residues. With 5 bases removed from V and 6 bases from J, the gap between germline ends came to 12 bases.

This rearrangement joins TRBV6-1 to TRBJ2-1; D is possibly TRBD2 (8 bases). This CDR3 comprises 19 residues. In germline, CDR1 is MNHNS, CDR2 SASEGT. V was clipped by 4 bases and J by 2 bases, with 24 bases between them. Here the CDR3 DNA reads TGTGCCAGCAGTGCCTATATTCGGACAGGCGGGGGGACCTACAATGAGCAGTTCTTC. Translated: CASSAYIRTGGGTYNEQFF.

The CDR3 nucleotides are TGTGCCAGCAGTTTCAGCGGTTCCCAGCCCCAGCATTTT. Translated: CASSFSGSQPQHF. The rearrangement uses TRBV28 and TRBJ1-5; D is undetermined. The CDR3 extends over 13 amino acids. CDR1 is MDHEN and CDR2 is SYDVKM in the germline V gene. The V and J ends lost 3 bases and 7 bases respectively, with 10 bases between them.

Points on this clone: Other DNA sequences in the sample encode the same CDR3. This chain joins TRBV30 and TRBJ1-1, with D hard to call. This CDR3 contains 13 residues. Germline assignment: CDR1 GTSNPN and CDR2 SVGIG (reference sequence). The V end lost 1 base, the J end lost 5 bases, and 11 bases lay between the germline ends. Here the CDR3 DNA reads TGTGCCTGGAGTGCCTCTGTTGGGACTGAAGCTTTCTTT. Amino acid sequence: CAWSASVGTEAFF.

The CDR3 sequence is CASTILAGDNNEQFF. Written as DNA, the CDR3 is TGTGCCAGCACCATACTAGCGGGAGATAACAATGAGCAGTTCTTC. The chain couples TRBV28 to TRBJ2-1; 11 nucleotides line up with TRBD2. In germline, CDR1 is MDHEN, CDR2 SYDVKM. The CDR3 spans 15 residues. J lost 5 bases, V lost 7 bases, and 7 bases had no gene match.